This entry concerns a single T cell receptor (beta chain). Its target is unknown. The entry originates in a study of T cell repertoires in cytomegalovirus infection. One entry per CDR3 protein results from TCRdb running MiXCR on the reads. The repertoire holds about 360,000 distinct CDR3 sequences, about 35% seen once, with 13% in the top ten. V was trimmed by 6 bases and J by 1 base, leaving 12 bases between them. Per the germline V gene, CDR1 is MNHEY and CDR2 is SVGAGI. CDR3 length: 14 residues. Notes on the study in general: Ex vivo responses were dominated by HLA-C-restricted CMV-specific TCR beta clonotypes. Summed public TCR beta family frequency identified CMV carriers bearing the relevant HLA.

Sequences were derived from cultured PBMCs, sampled from culture after CMV antigen stimulation. The chain combines TRBV6-5 with TRBJ1-1; a possible D gene is TRBD1 (6 bases). The sequence derives from a human donor in good health (CMV status not recorded). Some clones in this sample may be carry-over from other donors' samples. The DNA for the CDR3 is TGTGCCAGCAGAACCGGACAGAAGAACACTGAAGCTTTCTTT. This codes for CASRTGQKNTEAFF.